This T cell receptor (beta chain) was recorded in a study of post-analysis software for immune sequencing data. This clonotype was observed a few times. The antigen remains undetermined. Germline V lookup: CDR1 KGHDR, CDR2 SFDVKD. The V end lost 6 bases, the J end lost 0 bases, and 5 bases lay between the germline ends. CDR3 length: 13 amino acids. Each TCR beta cDNA library carried unique molecular identifiers. TCRdb recomputed calls from the PCR reads with MiXCR, one row per CDR3 protein. The sample has about 460,000 distinct CDR3 sequences; less than 45% are singletons. General study results and limits: Relative to controls, patients had a few TRBV segments at higher frequency, with TRBV5-6, TRBV5-1 and TRBV20-1 among these.

The chain uses TRBV24-1 and TRBJ2-1; D is uncertain. Sample: blood. The TCR sequence derives from a girl aged 5-17 years with multiple sclerosis. As DNA, the CDR3 is TGTGCCACCAGTCAAATCTCCTACAATGAGCAGTTCTTC. Translating gives CATSQISYNEQFF.